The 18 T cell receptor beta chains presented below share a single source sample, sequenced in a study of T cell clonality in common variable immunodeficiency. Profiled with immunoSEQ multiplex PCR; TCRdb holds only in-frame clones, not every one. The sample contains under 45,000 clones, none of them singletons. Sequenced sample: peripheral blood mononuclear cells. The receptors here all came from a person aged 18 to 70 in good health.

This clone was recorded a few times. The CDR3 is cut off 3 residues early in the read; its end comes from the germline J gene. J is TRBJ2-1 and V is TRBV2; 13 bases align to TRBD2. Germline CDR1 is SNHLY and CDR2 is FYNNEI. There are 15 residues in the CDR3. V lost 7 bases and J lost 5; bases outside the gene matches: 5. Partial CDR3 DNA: TGTGCCAGCACCGGACTAGCGGGAGTTAACAATGAG. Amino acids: CASTGLAGVNNE. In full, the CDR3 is CASTGLAGVNNEQFF.

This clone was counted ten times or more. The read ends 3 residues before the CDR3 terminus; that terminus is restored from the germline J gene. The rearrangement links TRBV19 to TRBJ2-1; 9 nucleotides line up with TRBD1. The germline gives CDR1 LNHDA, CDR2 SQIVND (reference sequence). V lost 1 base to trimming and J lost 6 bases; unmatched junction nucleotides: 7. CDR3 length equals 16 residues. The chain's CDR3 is CASSIGLGQGSNEQFF. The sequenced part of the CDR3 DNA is TGTGCCAGTAGTATAGGATTGGGACAGGGTAGCAATGAG. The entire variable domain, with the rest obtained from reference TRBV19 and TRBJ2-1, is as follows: DGGITQSPKYLFRKEGQNVTLSCEQNLNHDAMYWYRQDPGQGLRLIYYSQIVNDFQKGDIAEGYSVSREKKESFPLTVTSAQKNPTAFYLCASSIGLGQGSNEQFFGPGTRLTVL.

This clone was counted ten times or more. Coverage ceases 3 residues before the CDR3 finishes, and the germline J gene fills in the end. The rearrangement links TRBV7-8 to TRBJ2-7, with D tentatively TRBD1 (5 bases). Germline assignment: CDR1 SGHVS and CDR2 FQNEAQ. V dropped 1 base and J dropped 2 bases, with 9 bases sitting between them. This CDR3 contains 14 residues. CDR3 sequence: CASSLVQVAYEQYF. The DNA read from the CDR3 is TGTGCCAGCAGCTTAGTACAGGTGGCCTACGAG.

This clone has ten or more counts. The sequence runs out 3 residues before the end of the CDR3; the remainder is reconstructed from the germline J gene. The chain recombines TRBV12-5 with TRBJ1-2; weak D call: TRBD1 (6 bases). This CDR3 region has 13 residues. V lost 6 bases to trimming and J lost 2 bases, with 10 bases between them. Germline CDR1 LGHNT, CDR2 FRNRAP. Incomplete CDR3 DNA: TGTGCTAGTGGACCGGACAGCAACTATGGC. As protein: CASGPDSNYG. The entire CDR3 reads CASGPDSNYGYTF.

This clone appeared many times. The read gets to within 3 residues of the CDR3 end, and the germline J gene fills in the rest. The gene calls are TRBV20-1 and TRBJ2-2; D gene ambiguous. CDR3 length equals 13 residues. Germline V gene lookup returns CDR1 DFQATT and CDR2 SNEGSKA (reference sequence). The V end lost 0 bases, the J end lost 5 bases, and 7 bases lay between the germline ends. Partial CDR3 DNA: TGCAGTGCTAGAGATCTCAGAACCGGGGAG. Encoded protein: CSARDLRTGE. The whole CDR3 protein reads CSARDLRTGELFF.

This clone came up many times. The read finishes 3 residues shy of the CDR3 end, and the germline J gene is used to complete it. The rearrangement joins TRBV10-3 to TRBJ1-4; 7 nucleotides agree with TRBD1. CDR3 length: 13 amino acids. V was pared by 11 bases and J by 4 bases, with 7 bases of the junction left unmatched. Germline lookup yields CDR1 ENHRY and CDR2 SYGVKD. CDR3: CAVRQGLNEKLFF. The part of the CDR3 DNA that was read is TGTGCCGTACGACAGGGACTTAATGAAAAA.

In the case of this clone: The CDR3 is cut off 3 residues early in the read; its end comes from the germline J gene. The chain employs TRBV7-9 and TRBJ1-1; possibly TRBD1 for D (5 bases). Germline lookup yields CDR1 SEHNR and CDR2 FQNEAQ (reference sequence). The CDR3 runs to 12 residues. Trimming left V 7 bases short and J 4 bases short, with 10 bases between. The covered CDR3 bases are TGTGCCAGCAAGGGGCCGGGCACTGAA. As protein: CASKGPGTE. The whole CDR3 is CASKGPGTEAFF.

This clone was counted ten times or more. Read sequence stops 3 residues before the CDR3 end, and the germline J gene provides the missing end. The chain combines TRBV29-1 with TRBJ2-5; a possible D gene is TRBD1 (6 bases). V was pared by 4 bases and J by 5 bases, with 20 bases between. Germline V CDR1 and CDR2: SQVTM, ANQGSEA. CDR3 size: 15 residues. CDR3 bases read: TGCAGCGTTGTGGGCGGGCTAAGGGGGACGGAGACC. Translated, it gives CSVVGGLRGTET. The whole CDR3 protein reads CSVVGGLRGTETQYF. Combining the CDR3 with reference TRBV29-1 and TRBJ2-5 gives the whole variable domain SAVISQKPSRDICQRGTSLTIQCQVDSQVTMMFWYRQQPGQSLTLIATANQGSEATYESGFVIDKFPISRPNLTFSTLTVSNMSPEDSSIYLCSVVGGLRGTETQYFGPGTRLLVL.

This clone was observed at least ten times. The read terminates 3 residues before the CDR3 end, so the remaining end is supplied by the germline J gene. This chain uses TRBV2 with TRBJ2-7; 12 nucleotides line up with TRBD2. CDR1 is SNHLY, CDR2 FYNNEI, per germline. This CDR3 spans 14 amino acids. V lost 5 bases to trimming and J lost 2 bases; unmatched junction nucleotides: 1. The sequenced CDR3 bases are TGTGCCAGCAGTCGACTAGCGGGAGCCTACGAG. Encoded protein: CASSRLAGAYE. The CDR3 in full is CASSRLAGAYEQYF.

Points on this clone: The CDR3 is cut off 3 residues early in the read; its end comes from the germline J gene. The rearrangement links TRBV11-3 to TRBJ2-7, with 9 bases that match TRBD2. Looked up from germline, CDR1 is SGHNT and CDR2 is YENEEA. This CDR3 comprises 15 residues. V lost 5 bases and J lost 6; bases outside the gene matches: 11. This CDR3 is CASSTSSGNGGEQYF. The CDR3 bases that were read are TGTGCCAGCAGCACGTCTAGCGGGAACGGCGGCGAG. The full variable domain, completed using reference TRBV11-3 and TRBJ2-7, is EAGVVQSPRYKIIEKKQPVAFWCNPISGHNTLYWYLQNLGQGPELLIRYENEEAVDDSQLPKDRFSAERLKGVDSTLKIQPAELGDSAVYLCASSTSSGNGGEQYFGPGTRLTVT.

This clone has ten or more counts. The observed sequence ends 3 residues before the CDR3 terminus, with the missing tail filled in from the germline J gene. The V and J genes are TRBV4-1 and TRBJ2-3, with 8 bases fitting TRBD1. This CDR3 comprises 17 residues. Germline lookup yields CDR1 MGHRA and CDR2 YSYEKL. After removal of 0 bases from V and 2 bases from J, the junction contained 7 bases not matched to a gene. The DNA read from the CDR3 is TGCGCCAGCAGCCAAGATCTTCAGGGGGCGAACACAGATACG. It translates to CASSQDLQGANTDT. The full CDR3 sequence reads CASSQDLQGANTDTQYF.

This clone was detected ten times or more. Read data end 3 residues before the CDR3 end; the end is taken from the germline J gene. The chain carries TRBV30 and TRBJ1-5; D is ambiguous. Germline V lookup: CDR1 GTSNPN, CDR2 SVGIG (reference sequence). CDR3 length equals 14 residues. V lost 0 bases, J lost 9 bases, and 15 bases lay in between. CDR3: CAWSVSGIARPQHF. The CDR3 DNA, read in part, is TGTGCCTGGAGTGTATCGGGTATAGCGAGGCCC.

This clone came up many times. The CDR3 protein is CASNSRRGGETQYF. Incomplete CDR3 DNA: TGTGCCAGCAACTCGAGGCGGGGGGGAGAGACC. This rearrangement joins TRBV7-2 to TRBJ2-5; the match to TRBD2 covers 9 bases. Read sequence stops 3 residues before the CDR3 end, and the germline J gene provides the missing end. The germline V gene encodes CDR1 SGHTA and CDR2 FQGNSA. The CDR3 contains 14 residues. The V and J ends lost 7 bases and 4 bases, in that order; junction bases with no gene match: 7.

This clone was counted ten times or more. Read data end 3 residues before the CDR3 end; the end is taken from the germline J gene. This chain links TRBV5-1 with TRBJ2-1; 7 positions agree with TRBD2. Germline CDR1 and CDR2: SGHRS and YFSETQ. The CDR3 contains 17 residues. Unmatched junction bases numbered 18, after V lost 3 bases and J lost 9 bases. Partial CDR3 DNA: TGCGCCAGCAGCTCCCTGGGGGGGGATCCGGCTAGAGGTGAG. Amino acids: CASSSLGGDPARGE. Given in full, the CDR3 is CASSSLGGDPARGEQFF.

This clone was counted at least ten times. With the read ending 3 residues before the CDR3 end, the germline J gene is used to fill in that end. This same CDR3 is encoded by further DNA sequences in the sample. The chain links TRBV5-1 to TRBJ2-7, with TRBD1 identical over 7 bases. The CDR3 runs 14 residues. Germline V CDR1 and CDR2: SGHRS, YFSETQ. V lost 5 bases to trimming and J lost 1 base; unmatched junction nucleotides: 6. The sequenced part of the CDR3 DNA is TGCGCCAGCAGTCCCGGGACAGCTTCCTACGAG. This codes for CASSPGTASYE. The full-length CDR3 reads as CASSPGTASYEQYF.

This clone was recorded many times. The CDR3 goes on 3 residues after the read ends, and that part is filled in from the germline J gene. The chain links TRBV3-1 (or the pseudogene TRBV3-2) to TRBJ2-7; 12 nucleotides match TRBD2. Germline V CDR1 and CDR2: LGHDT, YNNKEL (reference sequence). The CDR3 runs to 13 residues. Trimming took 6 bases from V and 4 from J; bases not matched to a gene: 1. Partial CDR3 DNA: TGTGCCAGCAGGGGACTAGCGGGTTACGAG. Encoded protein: CASRGLAGYE. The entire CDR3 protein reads CASRGLAGYEQYF.

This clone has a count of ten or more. CDR3 amino acids: CASSLVYPGEETQYF. CDR3 DNA (partial): TGTGCCAGCAGCTTAGTGTATCCAGGTGAAGAGACC. The V gene is TRBV11-2, the J gene TRBJ2-5; no clear D gene. The CDR3 end is not reached by the read, which stops 3 residues before it; the germline J gene fills it in. Germline V lookup: CDR1 SGHAT, CDR2 FQNNGV. Between the trimmed V and J ends, which lost 1 base and 3 bases, there was a span of 12 bases. This CDR3 spans 15 amino acids.

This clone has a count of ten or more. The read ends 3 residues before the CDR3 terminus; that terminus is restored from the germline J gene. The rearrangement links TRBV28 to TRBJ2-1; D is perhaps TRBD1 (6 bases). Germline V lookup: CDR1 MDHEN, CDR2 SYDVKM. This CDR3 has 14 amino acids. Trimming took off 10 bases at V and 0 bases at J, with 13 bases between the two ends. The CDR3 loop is CATLGAISYNEQFF. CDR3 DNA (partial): TGTGCCACCCTGGGGGCCATCTCCTACAATGAG.